What follows are 27 T cell receptor beta chains derived from one specimen sequenced in a study of blood T cell repertoires in COVID-19. Repertoires were generated with immunoSEQ multiplex PCR, while TCRdb's copy carries only in-frame clones and drops some. This table holds over 140,000 clones, roughly 80% found once. Source material: peripheral blood. The receptors were gathered from a woman aged 50 to 65 with active or convalescent COVID-19.

The chain employs TRBV4-3 and TRBJ1-6, with TRBD1 matching 8 bases. CDR3 length: 16 amino acids. The germline V gene has CDR1 LGHNA and CDR2 YSLEER. With V trimmed by 0 bases and J by 14 bases, 12 bases remained unmatched. Written as DNA, the CDR3 is TGCGCCAGCAGCCAAGATGGTACAGGGGGACGTCTAACCCTCCACTTT. Protein sequence: CASSQDGTGGRLTLHF.

The chain employs TRBV3-1 (or the pseudogene TRBV3-2) and TRBJ2-4, with 15 bases aligning to TRBD2. The CDR3 totals 18 residues. V lost 4 bases and J lost 3; bases outside the gene matches: 7. The germline gives CDR1 LGHDT, CDR2 YNNKEL (reference sequence). The CDR3 DNA reads TGTGCCAGCAGCCCTACGGGACTAGCGGGGGGTGGCAAAAACATTCAGTACTTC. It translates to CASSPTGLAGGGKNIQYF.

The chain combines TRBV25-1 with TRBJ1-2, with D uncertain. Trimming left V 1 base short and J 5 bases short, with 17 bases between. The germline V gene has CDR1 MGHDK and CDR2 SYGVNS. The CDR3 is 16 amino acids. The CDR3 reads CASSELNSMEKYGYTF. CDR3 nucleotide sequence: TGTGCCAGCAGTGAATTGAATTCCATGGAGAAGTATGGCTACACCTTC.

The V call is TRBV5-1, the J call TRBJ1-2, with 7 nucleotides matching TRBD1. Per germline, CDR1 SGHRS and CDR2 YFSETQ. The CDR3 contains 16 residues. J lost 5 bases, V lost 3 bases, and 13 bases had no gene match. CDR3 bases: TGCGCCAGCAGCTGGGATTCGGGACAGACGATATATGGCTACACCTTC. This translates into CASSWDSGQTIYGYTF.

In this sample, this clone turned up a few times. This chain joins TRBV19 and TRBJ1-1, with 8 positions matching TRBD1. There are 11 residues in the CDR3. Germline assignment: CDR1 LNHDA and CDR2 SQIVND (reference sequence). After removal of 3 bases from V and 11 bases from J, the junction contained 2 bases not matched to a gene. The CDR3 region is CASSMDRVAFF. CDR3 bases: TGTGCCAGTAGTATGGACAGGGTCGCTTTCTTT. Full variable domain (remainder filled in from reference TRBV19 and TRBJ1-1): DGGITQSPKYLFRKEGQNVTLSCEQNLNHDAMYWYRQDPGQGLRLIYYSQIVNDFQKGDIAEGYSVSREKKESFPLTVTSAQKNPTAFYLCASSMDRVAFFGQGTRLTVV.

This clone was detected a few times. This rearrangement joins TRBV15 to TRBJ1-4; 7 nucleotides agree with TRBD1. Per the germline V gene, CDR1 is LNHNV and CDR2 is YYDKDF (reference sequence). The CDR3 totals 17 residues. V trimming: 1 base; J trimming: 4 bases; junction bases outside the gene matches: 9. This CDR3 reads CATSRARPDRSNEKLFF. In DNA, the CDR3 is TGTGCCACCAGCAGAGCCCGCCCGGACAGGAGTAATGAAAAACTGTTTTTT.

This clone has a handful of counts. The chain couples TRBV21-1 to TRBJ2-7; TRBD1 was called by the table and not checked on the DNA. TRBV21-1 is noted as a pseudogene. CDR3 size: 14 residues. Here the CDR3 reads CASSDRGRGHEQYF. DNA of the CDR3: TGTGCCAGCAGCGACAGGGGGCGAGGCCACGAGCAGTACTTC.

V is TRBV7-2 and J is TRBJ2-5; D gene unclear. This CDR3 region has 16 residues. Trimming left V 1 base short and J 1 base short, with 13 bases between. Germline V gene data show CDR1 as SGHTA and CDR2 as FQGNSA. The CDR3 bases are TGTGCCAGCAGCTTAGACGTCTCCACGGGCCAAGAGACCCAGTACTTC. Amino acids: CASSLDVSTGQETQYF.

A single count supports this clone. V usage is TRBV30 and J usage is TRBJ1-3; D is unclear. V lost 7 bases to trimming and J lost 0 bases, with 13 bases between them. Germline V gives CDR1 GTSNPN, CDR2 SVGIG (reference sequence). CDR3 length equals 14 residues. The CDR3 protein is CAFSTTSSGNTIYF. The DNA of the CDR3 is TGTGCCTTCTCGACAACGAGCTCTGGAAACACCATATATTTT.

The chain is built from TRBV6-5 and TRBJ1-1, with D maybe TRBD1 (6 bases). CDR1 and CDR2 from the germline V gene are MNHEY and SVGAGI. The CDR3 is 15 amino acids. V lost 6 bases and J 3 bases, leaving 17 bases between the germline ends. CDR3 DNA sequence: TGTGCCAGCAGAAGCCTCGGACAGACGGACACTGAAGCTTTCTTT. Amino acid sequence: CASRSLGQTDTEAFF.

This clone was seen a handful of times. The CDR3 reads CASSTTGTHGYTF. Written as DNA, the CDR3 is TGTGCCAGCAGCACCACAGGGACCCATGGCTACACCTTC. J is TRBJ1-2 and V is TRBV5-6; maybe TRBD1 (6 bases). Germline assignment: CDR1 SGHDT and CDR2 YYEEEE. The CDR3 consists of 13 residues. Trimming took 4 bases from V and 6 from J, leaving 13 bases between them.

The chain recombines TRBV27 with TRBJ2-7; D may be TRBD2 (6 bases). The CDR3 extends over 15 amino acids. The V end was cut by 2 bases, the J end by 4 bases, with 15 bases between. Germline V CDR1 and CDR2: MNHEY, SMNVEV (reference sequence). CDR3 nucleotide sequence: TGTGCCAGCAGTTTAGTCGCGGGGAGCGTATACGAGCAGTACTTC. This codes for CASSLVAGSVYEQYF.

The V gene is TRBV27, the J gene TRBJ2-1; 10 bases align to TRBD2. This CDR3 region has 17 residues. V dropped 3 bases and J dropped 6; count of bases not matched to a gene: 11. From germline, CDR1 is MNHEY and CDR2 SMNVEV (reference sequence). This chain's CDR3 is CASSFALWTSGTNEQFF. The CDR3 bases are TGTGCCAGCAGTTTCGCTTTGTGGACTAGCGGAACCAATGAGCAGTTCTTC.

V usage is TRBV19 and J usage is TRBJ1-2; 7 nucleotides line up with TRBD1. Germline CDR1 LNHDA, CDR2 SQIVND (reference sequence). V lost 9 bases to trimming and J lost 4 bases; unmatched junction nucleotides: 14. This CDR3 contains 15 residues. Here the CDR3 reads CASRTTGSMVYGYTF. DNA for the CDR3: TGTGCCAGCAGGACGACAGGGTCTATGGTCTATGGCTACACCTTC.

The count of this clone is one. The V call is TRBV18, the J call TRBJ2-3; D is perhaps TRBD1 (5 bases). Between the trimmed V and J ends, which lost 4 bases and 4 bases, there was a span of 12 bases. CDR1 is KGHSH and CDR2 is LQKENI in the germline V gene. The CDR3 loop spans 14 amino acids. The CDR3 loop is CASSLDQGPDTQYF. CDR3 DNA: TGTGCCAGCTCACTCGACCAGGGCCCAGATACGCAGTATTTT.

For this clone: One end of the junction is discordant with germline, which a read error may explain. The chain carries TRBV6-1 and TRBJ1-5; a possible D gene is TRBD1 (5 bases). Germline loops: CDR1 MNHNS, CDR2 SASEGT. The CDR3 sequence is 14 residues long. CDR3 loop: CASSEGAIDQPQHF. The DNA of the CDR3 is TGTGCCAGCAGCGAAGGGGCGATAGATCAGCCCCAGCATTTT.

V and J are TRBV7-8 and TRBJ2-2; possible D gene TRBD2, 7 bases. The CDR3 consists of 16 residues. Trimming cost V 5 bases and J 2 bases, with 15 bases left between them. CDR1 SGHVS and CDR2 FQNEAQ come from the germline V gene. Written as DNA, the CDR3 is TGTGCCAGCAGCGCCACTGCGGGGGCCAACACCGGGGAGCTGTTTTTT. It yields the protein CASSATAGANTGELFF.

This chain uses TRBV7-2 with TRBJ1-2, with 7 bases fitting TRBD1. V lost 4 bases and J lost 4; bases outside the gene matches: 9. The CDR3 is made up of 15 amino acids. CDR1 SGHTA and CDR2 FQGNSA come from the germline V gene. CDR3 protein: CASSSPKTGSYGYTF. Written as DNA, the CDR3 is TGTGCCAGCAGCTCCCCTAAGACAGGGAGCTATGGCTACACCTTC. The full variable domain, with the rest looked up from reference TRBV7-2 and TRBJ1-2, is GAGVSQSPSNKVTEKGKDVELRCDPISGHTALYWYRQSLGQGLEFLIYFQGNSAPDKSGLPSDRFSAERTGGSVSTLTIQRTQQEDSAVYLCASSSPKTGSYGYTFGSGTRLTVV.

The chain combines TRBV18 with TRBJ2-7; 8 nucleotides agree with TRBD1. This CDR3 comprises 13 residues. The V gene's germline CDR1 is KGHSH and CDR2 LQKENI. V was pared by 3 bases and J by 7 bases, with 5 bases of the junction left unmatched. The CDR3 loop reads CASSPTGEGEQYF. The CDR3 DNA reads TGTGCCAGCTCACCGACAGGGGAAGGTGAGCAGTACTTC. Filled out from reference TRBV18 and TRBJ2-7, the complete variable domain reads NAGVMQNPRHLVRRRGQEARLRCSPMKGHSHVYWYRQLPEEGLKFMVYLQKENIIDESGMPKERFSAEFPKEGPSILRIQQVVRGDSAAYFCASSPTGEGEQYFGPGTRLTVT.

A few counts support this clone. The chain joins TRBV28 to TRBJ1-5, with D possibly matching TRBD1 (6 bases). The CDR3 extends over 15 amino acids. Trimming stripped 6 bases from V and 0 bases from J, with 12 bases between. The V gene's germline CDR1 is MDHEN and CDR2 SYDVKM. In nucleotides, the CDR3 is TGTGCCAGCAGGCGTGGGGGCGTTAGCAATCAGCCCCAGCATTTT. This sequence encodes CASRRGGVSNQPQHF.

The sample holds many counts of this clone. The chain has TRBV6-6 and TRBJ2-3; 10 nucleotides agree with TRBD2. Germline V gene sequence: CDR1 MNHNY, CDR2 SVGAGI (reference sequence). V was pared by 10 bases and J by 1 base, with 11 bases of the junction left unmatched. This CDR3 region has 16 residues. This CDR3 is CATRGEREGGTDTQYF. CDR3 nucleotide sequence: TGTGCCACCAGAGGGGAGCGGGAGGGGGGCACAGATACGCAGTATTTT.

The rearrangement uses TRBV30 and TRBJ2-1, with 8 bases lining up with TRBD1. The CDR3 consists of 15 residues. CDR1 and CDR2 (germline): GTSNPN, SVGIG (reference sequence). V trimming: 0 bases; J trimming: 2 bases; junction bases outside the gene matches: 3. The CDR3 nucleotides are TGTGCCTGGAGTGTACGGGACAGGACCTACAATGAGCAGTTCTTC. Translation gives CAWSVRDRTYNEQFF.

The chain recombines TRBV30 with TRBJ2-5; 9 nucleotides line up with TRBD1. The CDR3 has 15 amino acids. V shed 2 bases and J 1 base; nucleotides not matched to a gene: 5. CDR1 and CDR2 from the germline V gene are GTSNPN and SVGIG (reference sequence). DNA of the CDR3: TGTGCCTGGAGTACTGGGACAGGGAGCCAAGAGACCCAGTACTTC. Protein sequence: CAWSTGTGSQETQYF.

The chain joins TRBV7-2 to TRBJ2-3; 9 nucleotides agree with TRBD1. Trimming cost V 1 base and J 6 bases; bases outside gene matches: 11. The CDR3 has 17 residues. Germline loops: CDR1 SGHTA, CDR2 FQGNSA. The CDR3 region has the DNA TGTGCCAGCAGCTTAGATCCGACAGGGGGTATGAGGGATACGCAGTATTTT. Residues: CASSLDPTGGMRDTQYF.

The genes are TRBV6-5 and TRBJ2-5, with 8 positions matching TRBD1. The CDR3 sequence is 14 residues long. In germline, CDR1 is MNHEY, CDR2 SVGAGI. J was trimmed by 7 bases and V by 6 bases; bases with no gene match: 10. The CDR3 nucleotides are TGTGCCAGCAGGATATTGACAGGGGCAGGGACCCAGTACTTC. It encodes CASRILTGAGTQYF.

This clone appeared once. J is TRBJ1-4 and V is TRBV13; the match to TRBD1 covers 8 bases. The CDR3 has 15 residues. Trimming removed 6 bases from V and 4 bases from J; junction bases left unmatched: 7. Looked up from germline, CDR1 is PRHDT and CDR2 is FYEKMQ (reference sequence). The CDR3 DNA is TGTGCCAGCAGTGCCTGGACAGGGAATAATGAAAAACTGTTTTTT. The encoded protein is CASSAWTGNNEKLFF.

The chain joins TRBV2 to TRBJ2-3; 12 bases match TRBD2. The CDR3 is 15 amino acids. The trim removed 5 bases at V and 2 bases at J, leaving 2 bases unmatched. Germline-derived CDR1 and CDR2 are SNHLY and FYNNEI. For the CDR3, the DNA is TGTGCCAGCAGTCCTAGCGGGAGGGCCACAGATACGCAGTATTTT. Its protein product is CASSPSGRATDTQYF.